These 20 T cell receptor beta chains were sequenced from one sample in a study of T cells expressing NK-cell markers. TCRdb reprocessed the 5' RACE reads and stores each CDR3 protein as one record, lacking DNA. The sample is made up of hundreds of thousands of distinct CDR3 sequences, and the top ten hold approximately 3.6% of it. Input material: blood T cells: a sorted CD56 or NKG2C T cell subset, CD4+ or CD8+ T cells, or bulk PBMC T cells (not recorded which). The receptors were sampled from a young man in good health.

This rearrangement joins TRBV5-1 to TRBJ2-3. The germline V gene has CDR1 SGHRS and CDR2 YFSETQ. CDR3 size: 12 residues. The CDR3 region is CASTLDVNTQYF.

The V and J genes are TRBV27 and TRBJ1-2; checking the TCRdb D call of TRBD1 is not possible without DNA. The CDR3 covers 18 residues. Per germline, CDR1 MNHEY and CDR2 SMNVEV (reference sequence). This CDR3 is CASSLSGLLGQVNYGYTF.

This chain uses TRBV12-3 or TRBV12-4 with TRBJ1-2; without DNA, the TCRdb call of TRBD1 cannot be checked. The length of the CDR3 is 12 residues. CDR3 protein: CASSSDRGGYTF.

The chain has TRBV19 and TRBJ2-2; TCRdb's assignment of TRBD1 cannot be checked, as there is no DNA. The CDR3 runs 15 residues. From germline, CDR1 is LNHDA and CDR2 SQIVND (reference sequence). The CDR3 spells CASKTGGKITGELFF.

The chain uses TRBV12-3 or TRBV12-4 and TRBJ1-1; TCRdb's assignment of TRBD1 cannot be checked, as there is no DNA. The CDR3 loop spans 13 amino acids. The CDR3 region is CASSLTGSTEAFF.

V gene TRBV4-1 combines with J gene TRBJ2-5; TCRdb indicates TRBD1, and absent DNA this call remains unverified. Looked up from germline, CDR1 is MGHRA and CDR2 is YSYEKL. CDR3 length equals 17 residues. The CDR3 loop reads CASSESRGGQSQETQYF.

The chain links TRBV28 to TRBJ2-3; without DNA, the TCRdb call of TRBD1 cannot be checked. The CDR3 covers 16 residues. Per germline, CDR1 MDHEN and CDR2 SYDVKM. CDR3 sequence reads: CASSSPGQGRADTQYF.

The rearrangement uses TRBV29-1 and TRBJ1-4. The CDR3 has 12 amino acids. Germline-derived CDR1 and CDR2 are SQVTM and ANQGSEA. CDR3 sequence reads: CSVESTREKLFF.

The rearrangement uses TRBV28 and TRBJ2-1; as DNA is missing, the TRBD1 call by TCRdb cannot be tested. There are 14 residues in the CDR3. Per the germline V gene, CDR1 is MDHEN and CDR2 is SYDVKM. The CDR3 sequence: CASSLLGGGNEQFF.

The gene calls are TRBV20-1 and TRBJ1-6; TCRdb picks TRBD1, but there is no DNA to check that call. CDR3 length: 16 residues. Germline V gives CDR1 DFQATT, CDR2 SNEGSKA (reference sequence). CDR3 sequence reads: CSARVFGGEDNSPLHF.

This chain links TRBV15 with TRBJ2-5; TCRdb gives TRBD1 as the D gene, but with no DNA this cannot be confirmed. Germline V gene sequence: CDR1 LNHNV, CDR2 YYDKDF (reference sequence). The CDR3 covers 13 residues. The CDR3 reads CATAGQIQETQYF.

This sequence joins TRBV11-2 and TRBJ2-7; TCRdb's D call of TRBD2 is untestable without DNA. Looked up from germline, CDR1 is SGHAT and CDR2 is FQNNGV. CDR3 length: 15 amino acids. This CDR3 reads CASSPIWGLAIEQYF.

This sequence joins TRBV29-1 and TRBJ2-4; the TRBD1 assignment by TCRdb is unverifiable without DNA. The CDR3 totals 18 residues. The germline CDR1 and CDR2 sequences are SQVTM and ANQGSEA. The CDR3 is CSVEDPSGSGAAKNIQYF.

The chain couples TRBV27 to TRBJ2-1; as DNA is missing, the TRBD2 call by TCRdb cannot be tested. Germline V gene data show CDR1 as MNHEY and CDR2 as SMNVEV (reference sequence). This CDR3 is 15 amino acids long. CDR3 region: CASSPGTSGVLGQFF.

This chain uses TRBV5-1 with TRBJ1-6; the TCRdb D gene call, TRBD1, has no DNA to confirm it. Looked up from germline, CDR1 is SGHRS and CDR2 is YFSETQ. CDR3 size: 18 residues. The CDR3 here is CASSFSTPGTDSGSPLHF. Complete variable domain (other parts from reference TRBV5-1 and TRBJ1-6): KAGVTQTPRYLIKTRGQQVTLSCSPISGHRSVSWYQQTPGQGLQFLFEYFSETQRNKGNFPGRFSGRQFSNSRSEMNVSTLELGDSALYLCASSFSTPGTDSGSPLHFGNGTRLTVT.

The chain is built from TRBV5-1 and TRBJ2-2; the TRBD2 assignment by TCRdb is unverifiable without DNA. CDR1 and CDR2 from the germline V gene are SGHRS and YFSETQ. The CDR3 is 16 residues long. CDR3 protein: CASSLRASGRSGELFF.

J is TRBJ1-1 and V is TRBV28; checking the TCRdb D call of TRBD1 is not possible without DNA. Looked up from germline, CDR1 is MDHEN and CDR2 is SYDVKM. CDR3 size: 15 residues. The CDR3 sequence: CASSLLDRGRTEAFF.

The CDR3 region is CASSRGIPSGRYNEQFF. The rearrangement uses TRBV18 and TRBJ2-1; without DNA, the TCRdb call of TRBD2 cannot be checked. The CDR3 loop spans 17 amino acids. Germline loops: CDR1 KGHSH, CDR2 LQKENI. Based on the CDR3 plus reference TRBV18 and TRBJ2-1, the full variable domain is NAGVMQNPRHLVRRRGQEARLRCSPMKGHSHVYWYRQLPEEGLKFMVYLQKENIIDESGMPKERFSAEFPKEGPSILRIQQVVRGDSAAYFCASSRGIPSGRYNEQFFGPGTRLTVL.

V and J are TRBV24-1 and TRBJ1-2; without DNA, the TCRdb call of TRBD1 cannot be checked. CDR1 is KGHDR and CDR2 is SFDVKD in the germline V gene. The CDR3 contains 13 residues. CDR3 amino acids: CATSDSGESGYTF.

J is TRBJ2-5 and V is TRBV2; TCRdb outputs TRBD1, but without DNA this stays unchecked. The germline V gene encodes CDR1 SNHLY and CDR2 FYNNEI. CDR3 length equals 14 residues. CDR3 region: CASIDRPYQETQYF. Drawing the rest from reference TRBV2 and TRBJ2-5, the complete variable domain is EPEVTQTPSHQVTQMGQEVILRCVPISNHLYFYWYRQILGQKVEFLVSFYNNEISEKSEIFDDQFSVERPDGSNFTLKIRSTKLEDSAMYFCASIDRPYQETQYFGPGTRLLVL.